This T cell receptor beta chain was recovered during a study of shared clonotypes between healthy human individuals. Study-level points and caveats: Clonotypes not shared had lower generation probabilities than those common to all four donors. Clonotype sharing among donors was thought likely to change with sequencing depth.

Assay used: immunoSEQ multiplex PCR; TCRdb lists only in-frame clones, some missing. This sample has about 660,000 clones; roughly 70% occur once, and the top ten carry approximately 1.6%. This CDR3 spans 12 amino acids. V lost 7 bases, J lost 8 bases, and 7 bases stayed unmatched. From germline, CDR1 is MDHEN and CDR2 SYDVKM. This clone was recorded a few times. Its specificity is not known. Specimen: memory CD4+ T cells sorted from blood. Subset specified: CD45RA-negative fraction. This TCR was sampled from a woman in her twenties or thirties in good health. The chain recombines TRBV28 with TRBJ1-2, with TRBD1 identical over 7 bases. CDR3 in DNA: TGTGCCAGCAACCCGACAGGGTTGGGCTACACCTTC. It specifies CASNPTGLGYTF.